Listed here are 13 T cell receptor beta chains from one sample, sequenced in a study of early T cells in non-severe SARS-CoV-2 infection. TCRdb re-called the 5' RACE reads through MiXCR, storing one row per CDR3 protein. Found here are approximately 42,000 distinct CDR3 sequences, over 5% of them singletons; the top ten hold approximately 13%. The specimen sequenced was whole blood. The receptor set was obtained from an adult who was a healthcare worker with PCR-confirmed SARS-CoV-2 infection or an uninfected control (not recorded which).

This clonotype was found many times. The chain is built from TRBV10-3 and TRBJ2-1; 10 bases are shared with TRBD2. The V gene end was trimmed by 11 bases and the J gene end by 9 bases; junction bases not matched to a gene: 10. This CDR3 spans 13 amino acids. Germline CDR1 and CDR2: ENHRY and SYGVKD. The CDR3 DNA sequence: TGTGCCGTCGCCGGGACTAGCGTCGGTGAGCAGTTCTTC. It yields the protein CAVAGTSVGEQFF.

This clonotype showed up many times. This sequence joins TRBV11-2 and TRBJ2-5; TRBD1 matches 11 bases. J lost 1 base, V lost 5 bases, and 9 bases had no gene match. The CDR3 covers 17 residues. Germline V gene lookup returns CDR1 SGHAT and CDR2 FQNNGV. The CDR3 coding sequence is TGTGCCAGCAGCCGGACAGGGGGCAAACATATCCAAGAGACCCAGTACTTC. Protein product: CASSRTGGKHIQETQYF.

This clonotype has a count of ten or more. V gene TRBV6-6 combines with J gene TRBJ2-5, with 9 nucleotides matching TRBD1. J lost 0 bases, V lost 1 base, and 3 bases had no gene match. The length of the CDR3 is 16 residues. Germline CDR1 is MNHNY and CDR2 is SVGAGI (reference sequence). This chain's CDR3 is CASSYYGQGYQETQYF. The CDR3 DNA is TGTGCCAGCAGTTACTACGGACAGGGGTACCAAGAGACCCAGTACTTC.

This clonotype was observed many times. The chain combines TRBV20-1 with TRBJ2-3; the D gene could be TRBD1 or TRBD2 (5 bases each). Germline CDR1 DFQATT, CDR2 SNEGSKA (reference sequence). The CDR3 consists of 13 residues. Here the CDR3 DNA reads TGCGGAGCCGGGGACCTCGGCACAGATACGCAGTATTTT. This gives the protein CGAGDLGTDTQYF.

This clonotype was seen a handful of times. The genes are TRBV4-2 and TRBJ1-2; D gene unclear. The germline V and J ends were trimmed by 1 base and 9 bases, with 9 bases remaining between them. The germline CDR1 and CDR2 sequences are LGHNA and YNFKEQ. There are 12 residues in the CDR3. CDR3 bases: TGTGCCAGCAGCCAAGGACCTTCCAGCTACACCTTC. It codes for CASSQGPSSYTF.

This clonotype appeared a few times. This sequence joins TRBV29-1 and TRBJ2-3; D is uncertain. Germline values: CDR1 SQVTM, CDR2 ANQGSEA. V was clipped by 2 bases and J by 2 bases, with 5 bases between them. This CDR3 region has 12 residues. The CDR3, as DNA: TGCAGCGTTGAATCAGCCACAGATACGCAGTATTTT. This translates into CSVESATDTQYF.

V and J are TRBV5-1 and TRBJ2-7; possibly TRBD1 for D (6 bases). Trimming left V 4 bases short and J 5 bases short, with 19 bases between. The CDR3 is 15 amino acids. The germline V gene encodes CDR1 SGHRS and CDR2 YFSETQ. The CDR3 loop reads CASSILGTRVDEQYF. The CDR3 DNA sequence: TGCGCCAGCAGCATCCTCGGGACACGGGTTGACGAGCAGTACTTC. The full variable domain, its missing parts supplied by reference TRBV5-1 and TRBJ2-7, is KAGVTQTPRYLIKTRGQQVTLSCSPISGHRSVSWYQQTPGQGLQFLFEYFSETQRNKGNFPGRFSGRQFSNSRSEMNVSTLELGDSALYLCASSILGTRVDEQYFGPGTRLTVT.

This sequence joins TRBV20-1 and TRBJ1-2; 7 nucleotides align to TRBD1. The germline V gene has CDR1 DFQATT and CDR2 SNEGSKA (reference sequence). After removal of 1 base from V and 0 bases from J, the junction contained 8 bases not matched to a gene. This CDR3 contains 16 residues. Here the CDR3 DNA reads TGCAGTGCTAGAGTTCCACAGGGGATAGCTAACTATGGCTACACCTTC. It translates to CSARVPQGIANYGYTF.

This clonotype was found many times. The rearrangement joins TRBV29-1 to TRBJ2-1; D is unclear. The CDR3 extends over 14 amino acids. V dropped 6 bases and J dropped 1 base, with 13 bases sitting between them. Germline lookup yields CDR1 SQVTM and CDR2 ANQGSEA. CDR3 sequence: CSVIDTDSYNEQFF. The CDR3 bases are TGCAGCGTAATTGACACGGATTCCTACAATGAGCAGTTCTTC.

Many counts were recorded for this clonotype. CDR3: CASSDGQETQYF. CDR3 bases: TGTGCCAGCAGTGACGGCCAAGAGACCCAGTACTTC. The J gene is TRBJ2-5, the V gene TRBV6-6; D uncertain. This CDR3 has 12 amino acids. Trimming shortened V by 5 bases and J by 1 base, and 5 bases separated the two germline ends. Looked up from germline, CDR1 is MNHNY and CDR2 is SVGAGI (reference sequence).

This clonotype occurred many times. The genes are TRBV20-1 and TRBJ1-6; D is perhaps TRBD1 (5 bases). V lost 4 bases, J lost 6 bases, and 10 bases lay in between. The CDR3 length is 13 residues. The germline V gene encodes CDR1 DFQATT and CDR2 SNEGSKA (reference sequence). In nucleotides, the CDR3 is TGCAGTGCTATCGGGGACCCTAATTCACCCCTCCACTTT. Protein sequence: CSAIGDPNSPLHF.

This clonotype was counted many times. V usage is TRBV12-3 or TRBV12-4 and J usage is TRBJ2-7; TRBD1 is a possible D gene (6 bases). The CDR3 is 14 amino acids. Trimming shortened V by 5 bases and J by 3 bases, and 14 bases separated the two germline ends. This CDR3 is CASSPQGSVYEQYF. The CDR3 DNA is TGTGCCAGCAGTCCACAGGGATCGGTCTACGAGCAGTACTTC.

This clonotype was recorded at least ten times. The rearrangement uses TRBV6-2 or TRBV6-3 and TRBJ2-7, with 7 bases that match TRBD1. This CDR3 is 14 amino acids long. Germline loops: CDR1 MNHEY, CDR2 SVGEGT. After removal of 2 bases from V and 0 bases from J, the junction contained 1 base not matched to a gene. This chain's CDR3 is CASSYRDSSYEQYF. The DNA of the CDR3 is TGTGCCAGCAGTTACCGGGACAGCTCCTACGAGCAGTACTTC.